This T cell receptor (beta chain) appears in the sequencing data of a study of breast tumors, draining lymph nodes, adjacent tissues. Breast cancer patients provided tissue from their axillary draining lymph nodes. TCRdb re-called the multiplex PCR reads with MiXCR, one entry per CDR3 protein. Here the sample spans about 89,000 distinct CDR3 sequences, roughly 28% being singletons. The source of this sequence is a female donor with breast cancer. Some clones in this sample may be carry-over from other donors' samples. Sequences were obtained from axillary lymph node tissue.

CDR3 sequence reads: CASSLGGRTNTGELFF. As DNA, the CDR3 is TGTGCCAGCAGCTTAGGGGGCAGAACGAACACCGGGGAGCTGTTTTTT. This sequence joins TRBV11-3 and TRBJ2-2, with TRBD1 as a possible D gene (5 bases). V lost 1 base to trimming and J lost 0 bases, with 9 bases between them. From germline, CDR1 is SGHNT and CDR2 YENEEA. The CDR3 consists of 16 residues.